These T cell receptor beta chains were read from a single sample in a study of blood T cell repertoires in COVID-19. TCRdb's copy holds only in-frame clones and misses some; the assay was immunoSEQ multiplex PCR. Among fewer than 300,000 clones listed, around 90% were seen once. The sequencing input was peripheral blood. These TCRs come from a person aged 18-35 years with COVID-19, enrolled during active disease. Each CDR3 is given with its conserved first and last residue.

v_call cdr3_aa
TRBV9 CASSVATKVVASGRTDTQYF
TRBV5-1 CASSPLTGGPDNEQFF
TRBV7-6 CASSAGGSTEAFF
TRBV11-2 CASSLVLSYEQYF
TRBV27 CASSFGTSFGEQYF
TRBV5-6 CASSFDRDNEQYF
TRBV30 CAWSGGLGPGDRETQYF
TRBV19 CASSVSTGDPYEQYF
TRBV24-1 CATSGGLAGASGANVLTF
TRBV20-1 CSASPLAGGVEQFF
TRBV29-1 CSVPGLGPYNEQFF
TRBV29-1 CSAGEFTDTQYF
TRBV2 CARTAGGLNTEAFF
TRBV6-5 CASRGTPWDTGELFF
TRBV5-1 CASSSGLAGTGELFF
TRBV11-2 CASSSRDYGGNEQFF
TRBV24-1 CATSFQGTGELFF
TRBV7-9 CASSRLAGGLTGELFF
TRBV6-9 CASNLDGSSGANVLTF
TRBV5-6 CASSWGLAGTNEQFF